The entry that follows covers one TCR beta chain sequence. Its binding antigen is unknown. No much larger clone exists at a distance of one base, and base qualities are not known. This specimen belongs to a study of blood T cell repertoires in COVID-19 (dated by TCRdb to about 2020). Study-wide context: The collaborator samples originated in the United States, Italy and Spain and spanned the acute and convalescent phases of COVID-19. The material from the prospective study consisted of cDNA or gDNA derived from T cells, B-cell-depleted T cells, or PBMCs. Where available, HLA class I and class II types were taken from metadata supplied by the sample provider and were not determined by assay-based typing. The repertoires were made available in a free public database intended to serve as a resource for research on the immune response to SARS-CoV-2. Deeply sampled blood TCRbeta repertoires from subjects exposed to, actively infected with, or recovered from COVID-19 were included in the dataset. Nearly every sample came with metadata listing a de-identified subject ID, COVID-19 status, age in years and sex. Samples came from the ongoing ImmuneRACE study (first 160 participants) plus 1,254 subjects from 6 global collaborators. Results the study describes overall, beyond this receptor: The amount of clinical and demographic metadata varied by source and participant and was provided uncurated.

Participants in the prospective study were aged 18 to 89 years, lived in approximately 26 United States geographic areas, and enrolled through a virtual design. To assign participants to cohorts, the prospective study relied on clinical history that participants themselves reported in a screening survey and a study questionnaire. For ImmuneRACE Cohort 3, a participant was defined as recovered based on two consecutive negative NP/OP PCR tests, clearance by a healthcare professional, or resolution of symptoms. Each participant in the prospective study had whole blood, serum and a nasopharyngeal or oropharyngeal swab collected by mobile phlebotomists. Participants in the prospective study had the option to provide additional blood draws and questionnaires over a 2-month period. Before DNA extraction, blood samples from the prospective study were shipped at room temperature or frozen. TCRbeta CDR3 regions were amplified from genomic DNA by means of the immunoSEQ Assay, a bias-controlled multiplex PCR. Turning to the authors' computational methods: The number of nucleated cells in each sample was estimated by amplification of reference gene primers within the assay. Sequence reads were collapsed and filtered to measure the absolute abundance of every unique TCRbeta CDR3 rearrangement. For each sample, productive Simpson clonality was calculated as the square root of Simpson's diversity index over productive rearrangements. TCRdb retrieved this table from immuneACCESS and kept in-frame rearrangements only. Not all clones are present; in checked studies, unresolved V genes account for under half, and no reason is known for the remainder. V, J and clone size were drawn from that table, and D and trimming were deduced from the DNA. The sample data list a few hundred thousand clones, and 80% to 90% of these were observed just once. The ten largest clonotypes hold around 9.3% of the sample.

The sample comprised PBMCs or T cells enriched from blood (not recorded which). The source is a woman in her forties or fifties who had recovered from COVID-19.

The nucleotide sequence reads as follows: TGTGCCAGCTCTCCTAATAGGGGTGAAGCTTTCTTT. This is translated as CASSPNRGEAFF. The V and J genes are TRBV27 and TRBJ1-1, and perhaps TRBD1 as D gene, on 5 matching bases. The germline V gene (reference sequence) supplies CDR1 MNHEY and CDR2 SMNVEV. Spanning cysteine to phenylalanine, the CDR3 consists of 12 amino acids. The entry retains the CDR3 DNA only, 36 bases that are in frame from base 1. V sheds 8 bases and J sheds 7 bases, leaving 14 bases between their ends.